Described below is a single T cell receptor beta chain sequence and its context. This sample is drawn from a study of blood T cell repertoires in COVID-19. Study background: The analysed material was cDNA or gDNA that came from T cells, B-cell-depleted T cells, or PBMCs.

CDR3 length: 17 residues. Germline CDR1 reads SNHLY; CDR2 reads FYNNEI. Trimming removed 8 bases from V and 2 bases from J; junction bases left unmatched: 11. Assay: immunoSEQ multiplex PCR; the TCRdb copy retains only in-frame clones and omits some. This sample yields 200,000 to 300,000 clones, of which roughly 91% are seen a single time; roughly 0.8% belongs to the top ten. The source material was peripheral blood. The rearrangement joins TRBV2 to TRBJ2-5; TRBD2 agrees at 13 bases. The TCR comes from a man younger than 40 with COVID-19, enrolled during active disease. The DNA for the CDR3 is TGTGCCAGCGATGGGGACGTACTAGCGGGGGGGCAAGAGACCCAGTACTTC. As protein: CASDGDVLAGGQETQYF.